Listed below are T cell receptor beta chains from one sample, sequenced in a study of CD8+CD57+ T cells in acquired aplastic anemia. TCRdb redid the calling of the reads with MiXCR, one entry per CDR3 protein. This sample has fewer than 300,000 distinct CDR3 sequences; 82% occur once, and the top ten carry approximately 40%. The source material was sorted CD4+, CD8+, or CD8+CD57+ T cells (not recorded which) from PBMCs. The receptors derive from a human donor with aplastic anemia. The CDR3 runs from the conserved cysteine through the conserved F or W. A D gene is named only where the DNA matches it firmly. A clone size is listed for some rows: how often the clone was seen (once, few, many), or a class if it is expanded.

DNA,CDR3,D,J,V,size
TGTGCCAGCAGCTTAGATGTGGGGGCGCGCGCTGAAGCTTTCTTT,CASSLDVGARAEAFF,NA,TRBJ1-1,TRBV7-9,NA
TGTGCCAGCAGCTTAGCGGGAGGGCCCTATACGCAGGATCAGTTCTTC,CASSLAGGPYTQDQFF,TRBD2,TRBJ2-1,TRBV7-2,NA
TGCGCCAGCAGCCAAGCTCACAGGACGGACCGTCCCCTCCACTTT,CASSQAHRTDRPLHF,NA,TRBJ1-6,TRBV4-1,once
TGTGCCAGCAGCCAGTCGGGAGACAATCAGCCCCAGCATTTT,CASSQSGDNQPQHF,NA,TRBJ1-5,TRBV25-1,NA
TGTGCCAGTAGTATCGATGGGGGCGGGAACTATGGCTACACCTTC,CASSIDGGGNYGYTF,NA,TRBJ1-2,TRBV19,NA
NA,CASSFGGGSDYRYF,NA,TRBJ2-3,TRBV7-8,NA
TGTGCCAGCAGCGAAGGGGCAAATCCGCAGCAGTTCTTC,CASSEGANPQQFF,NA,TRBJ2-1,TRBV9,NA
TGTGCCACCAGTGATCGCGGACAGGGAACAGATACGCAGTATTTT,CATSDRGQGTDTQYF,TRBD1,TRBJ2-3,TRBV24-1,NA
TGTGCCAGCAGTGGTGAAGCGGGGAACACCGGGGAGCAGTTCTTC,CASSGEAGNTGEQFF,TRBD2,TRBJ2-1,TRBV9,few
TGTGCCAGCAGCTTGGCGGCAGACCCCCACTATAATCACACCTTC,CASSLAADPHYNHTF,NA,TRBJ1-2,TRBV7-8,once
TGTGCCAGCGGGGACGGGGGCAATCAGCCCCAGCATTTT,CASGDGGNQPQHF,NA,TRBJ1-5,TRBV2,NA
TGTGCCGGCAGCTTAGAGGTGACAGCCCAGTACTTC,CAGSLEVTAQYF,NA,TRBJ2-5,TRBV11-3,NA
NA,CASSLQPGGLFFGQFF,NA,TRBJ2-1,TRBV7-9,NA
TGTGCCAGCGGGGACGGGGGCACGGATAGGCTGTCCTTC,CASGDGGTDRLSF,NA,TRBJ2-1,TRBV2,NA
TGTGCCACCAGCAGAGGTAGCAAGGAAGAGACCCAGTACTTC,CATSRGSKEETQYF,NA,TRBJ2-5,TRBV11-3,NA
TGTGCCAGTAGTATGGGGGAGAATCAGCCCCAGCATTTT,CASSMGENQPQHF,NA,TRBJ1-5,TRBV19,NA
TGTGCCACCAGCGGAGAGGGGGGCCCCGATACGCAGTATTTT,CATSGEGGPDTQYF,NA,TRBJ2-3,TRBV7-2,NA
TGTGCCAGCAGCTTTTTAGGTAGGGAAGACAACAATGAGCAGTTCTTC,CASSFLGREDNNEQFF,NA,TRBJ2-1,TRBV7-9,NA
TGTGCCAGCGGGTTCGGGCGCACAGATACGCATGATTCTTTCTTT,CASGFGRTDTHDSFF,NA,TRBJ1-1,TRBV9,NA
TGTGCCACCAGCGGAGATAGACAGGGGGCCTACGAGCAGTTCTTC,CATSGDRQGAYEQFF,TRBD1,TRBJ2-1,TRBV15,once
NA,CASSVGEGSNSPHYF,NA,TRBJ2-3,TRBV19,NA
TGTGCCAGCAGCTTTACTAGCGGCGGGCAGCCCCAGCATTTT,CASSFTSGGQPQHF,NA,TRBJ1-5,TRBV5-4,few
TGTGCCAGCAGACACGGAAACAGGGACGAGCAGTACTTC,CASRHGNRDEQYF,NA,TRBJ2-7,TRBV7-2,NA
TGTGCCAGCAGCGAAGGGGGGGCCAGCCGCAATCAGCCCTTC,CASSEGGASRNQPF,NA,TRBJ1-2,TRBV9,NA
TGTGCCAGCAGGGACGCGGGAGGTCATACTACGCAGTATTTT,CASRDAGGHTTQYF,TRBD2,TRBJ2-3,TRBV2,NA
TGTGCCAGCAGTCCCACGCGGACAGGGCAAGGCTACACCTTC,CASSPTRTGQGYTF,TRBD1,TRBJ1-2,TRBV2,few
TGTGCCAGCAGTTCACTCACAGGGCCCCAAGAGACCCAGTACTTC,CASSSLTGPQETQYF,NA,TRBJ2-5,TRBV9,NA
TGTGCCAGCAGCTTAGCGGGCGTGGTAGATACGGAGTATTTT,CASSLAGVVDTEYF,TRBD2,TRBJ2-3,TRBV9,NA
TGTGCCAGCAGCTTGGGACGGAGCTACGAGCAGTACTTC,CASSLGRSYEQYF,NA,TRBJ2-7,TRBV7-9,NA
TGTGCCAGCAGCGCAGGGTCAGAGACGCCGTATTTTCACTTT,CASSAGSETPYFHF,NA,TRBJ1-6,TRBV9,NA
TGCGCCAGCAGCTTAGCGGATAGCCACGATACGCAGCATTTT,CASSLADSHDTQHF,NA,TRBJ1-5,TRBV7-2,once
TGCAGCGTTGTCAGGGATGGGTACTATGGCTACACCTTC,CSVVRDGYYGYTF,NA,TRBJ1-2,TRBV29-1,NA
TGTGCCAGCAGCGAAGCGCCAGAGGAGCACAATTTTCAGTTCTTC,CASSEAPEEHNFQFF,NA,TRBJ2-1,TRBV9,NA
TGTGCCAGCAGCTCACGTATTAGGGGCTTGGACTATGGCTACACCTTC,CASSSRIRGLDYGYTF,NA,TRBJ1-2,TRBV5-5,NA
TGCAGTGCTACCCTCGGGGATAGCTGGACCTACGAGCAGTACTTC,CSATLGDSWTYEQYF,NA,TRBJ2-7,TRBV20-1,NA
TGTGCCAGCAGCACTCAACAAAAGGCCCAGAACGTCGGGCAGTTCTTC,CASSTQQKAQNVGQFF,NA,TRBJ2-1,TRBV7-6,NA
TGTGCCAGCAGCGGGGGGACCGCCCGAAAGCAGCCCCACTTC,CASSGGTARKQPHF,NA,TRBJ2-5,TRBV9,NA
TGTGCTATTAGAGCGGGTTACGAGCAGTACTTC,CAIRAGYEQYF,NA,TRBJ2-7,TRBV10-3,NA
TGTGCCACCAGCGGACGGGGCCTCGCCTTTGAGCAGTGCTTC,CATSGRGLAFEQCF,NA,TRBJ2-7,TRBV7-3,NA
TGTGCCAGCAGCTTATCGGGAGCTGGGGCCAATGAGCAGACCCAGTACTTC,CASSLSGAGANEQTQYF,NA,TRBJ2-5,TRBV7-8,NA
TGTGCCAGCAGCTTATACGGACTAGCGGGTTGGAATGAGTTT,CASSLYGLAGWNEF,TRBD2,TRBJ2-3,TRBV7-9,NA
TGTGCCAGCAGTGAGTCGGATAGTAATCAGCCCCAGTATTTT,CASSESDSNQPQYF,NA,TRBJ2-3,TRBV7-3,NA
TGCAGTGCTGTTCGGGGACAGGGGGCGGAAGGCTACACCTTC,CSAVRGQGAEGYTF,TRBD1,TRBJ1-2,TRBV20-1,NA
TGTGCCAGCAGCTTAGGGTCAGATGAGCTGTTTTTT,CASSLGSDELFF,NA,TRBJ2-2,TRBV7-9,NA
TGTGCCACCAGTGGCCGAGGGCTAGCATTCTACCAGTACTACTTC,CATSGRGLAFYQYYF,NA,TRBJ2-7,TRBV15,NA
TGTGCCAGCAGCTTACCCCTTTACGAGCAGTACTTC,CASSLPLYEQYF,NA,TRBJ2-7,TRBV7-9,NA
TGCGCCAGCAGATCCGCGACAGGTCCCGATACGCAGTATTTT,CASRSATGPDTQYF,NA,TRBJ2-3,TRBV5-1,NA
TGTGCCAGCAGCCCATCGGGGGAACAGGGGGAAGCTTTCTTT,CASSPSGEQGEAFF,TRBD1,TRBJ1-1,TRBV12-3/TRBV12-4,NA
TGTGCCAGCAGTTACTCGCAGGGGTTCACCGGGGAGCTGTTTTTT,CASSYSQGFTGELFF,NA,TRBJ2-2,TRBV6-5,NA
TGTGCCAGCAGCCCCCAACAGAGCGGGGGGAGCGATGAGCAGTTCTTC,CASSPQQSGGSDEQFF,TRBD2,TRBJ2-1,TRBV11-2,once
TGCGCCAGCAGCCAAGAAATGGGGAATCAGCCCCAGCATTTT,CASSQEMGNQPQHF,NA,TRBJ1-5,TRBV4-1,NA